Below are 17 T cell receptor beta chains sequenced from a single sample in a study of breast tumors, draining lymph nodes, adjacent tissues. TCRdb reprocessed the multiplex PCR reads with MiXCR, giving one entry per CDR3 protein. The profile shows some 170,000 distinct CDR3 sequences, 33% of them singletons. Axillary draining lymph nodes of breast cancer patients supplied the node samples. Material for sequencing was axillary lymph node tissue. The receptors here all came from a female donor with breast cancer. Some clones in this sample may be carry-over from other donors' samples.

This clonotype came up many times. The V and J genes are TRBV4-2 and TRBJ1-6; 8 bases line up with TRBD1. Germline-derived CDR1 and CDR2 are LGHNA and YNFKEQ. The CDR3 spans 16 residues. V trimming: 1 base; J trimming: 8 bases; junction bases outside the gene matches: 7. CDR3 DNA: TGTGCCAGCAGCCAAGCAGTAACAGGGGGGGATTCACCCCTCCACTTT. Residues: CASSQAVTGGDSPLHF.

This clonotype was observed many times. CDR3 protein: CSVGGLAGLIRETQYF. Written as DNA, the CDR3 is TGCAGCGTTGGGGGACTAGCGGGCCTGATCCGGGAGACCCAGTACTTC. The V call is TRBV29-1, the J call TRBJ2-5; 12 nucleotides match TRBD2. Per germline, CDR1 SQVTM and CDR2 ANQGSEA. The junction had 11 bases not matched to a gene; V was cut back by 4 bases and J by 5 bases. The CDR3 extends over 16 amino acids.

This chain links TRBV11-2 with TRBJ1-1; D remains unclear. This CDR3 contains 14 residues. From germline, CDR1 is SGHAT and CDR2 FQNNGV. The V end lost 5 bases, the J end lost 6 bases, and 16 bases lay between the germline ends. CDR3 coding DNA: TGTGCCAGCAGCCCGTACGCGGGAAGCGCTGAAGCTTTCTTT. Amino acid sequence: CASSPYAGSAEAFF.

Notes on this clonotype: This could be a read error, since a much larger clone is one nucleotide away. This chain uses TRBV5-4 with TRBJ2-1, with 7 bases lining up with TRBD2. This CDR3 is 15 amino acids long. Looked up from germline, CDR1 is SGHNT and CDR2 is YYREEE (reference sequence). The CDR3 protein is CVSSPLKGGRGEQFF. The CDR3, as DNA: TGTGTCAGCAGCCCCCTGAAGGGAGGGCGGGGTGAGCAGTTCTTC.

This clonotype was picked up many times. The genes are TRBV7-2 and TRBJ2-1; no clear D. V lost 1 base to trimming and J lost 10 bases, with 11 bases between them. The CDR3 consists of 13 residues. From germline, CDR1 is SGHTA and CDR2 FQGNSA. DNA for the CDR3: TGTGCCAGCAGCTTAGAGACTCCAAGGGAGCAGTTCTTC. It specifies CASSLETPREQFF. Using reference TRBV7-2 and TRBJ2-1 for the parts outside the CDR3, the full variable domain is GAGVSQSPSNKVTEKGKDVELRCDPISGHTALYWYRQSLGQGLEFLIYFQGNSAPDKSGLPSDRFSAERTGGSVSTLTIQRTQQEDSAVYLCASSLETPREQFFGPGTRLTVL.

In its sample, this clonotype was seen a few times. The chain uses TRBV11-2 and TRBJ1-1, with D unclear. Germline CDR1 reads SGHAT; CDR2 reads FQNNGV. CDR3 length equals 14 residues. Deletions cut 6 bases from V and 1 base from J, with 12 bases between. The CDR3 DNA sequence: TGTGCCAGCAGTGACCCGGGGTGGAACACTGAAGCTTTCTTT. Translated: CASSDPGWNTEAFF. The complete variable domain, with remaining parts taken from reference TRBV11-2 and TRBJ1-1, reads EAGVAQSPRYKIIEKRQSVAFWCNPISGHATLYWYQQILGQGPKLLIQFQNNGVVDDSQLPKDRFSAERLKGVDSTLKIQPAKLEDSAVYLCASSDPGWNTEAFFGQGTRLTVV.

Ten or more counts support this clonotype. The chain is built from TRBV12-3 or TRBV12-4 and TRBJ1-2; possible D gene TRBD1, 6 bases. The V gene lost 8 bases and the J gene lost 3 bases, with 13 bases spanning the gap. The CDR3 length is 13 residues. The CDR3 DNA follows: TGTGCCAGCTGGGAGGACAGACACTATGGCTACACCTTC. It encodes CASWEDRHYGYTF.

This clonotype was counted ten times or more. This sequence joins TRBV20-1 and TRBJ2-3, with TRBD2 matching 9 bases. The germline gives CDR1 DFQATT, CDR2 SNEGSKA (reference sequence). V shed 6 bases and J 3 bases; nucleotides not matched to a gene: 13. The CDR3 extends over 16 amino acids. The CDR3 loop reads CSATPVQRGATDTQYF. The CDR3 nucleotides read TGCAGTGCCACCCCGGTACAGCGGGGGGCTACAGATACGCAGTATTTT.

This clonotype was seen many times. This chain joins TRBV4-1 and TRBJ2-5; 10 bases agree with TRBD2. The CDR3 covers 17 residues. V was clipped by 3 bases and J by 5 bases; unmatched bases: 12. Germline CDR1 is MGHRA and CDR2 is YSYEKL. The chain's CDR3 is CASSQAAGASGGETQYF. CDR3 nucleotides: TGCGCCAGCAGCCAGGCGGCCGGGGCTAGCGGGGGCGAGACCCAGTACTTC.

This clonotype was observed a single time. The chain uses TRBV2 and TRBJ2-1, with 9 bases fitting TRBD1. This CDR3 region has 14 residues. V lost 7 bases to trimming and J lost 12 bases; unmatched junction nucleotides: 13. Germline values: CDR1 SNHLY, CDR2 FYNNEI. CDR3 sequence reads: CASKDRGYADTQFF. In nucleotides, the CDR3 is TGTGCCAGCAAGGACAGGGGTTACGCAGATACGCAGTTCTTC.

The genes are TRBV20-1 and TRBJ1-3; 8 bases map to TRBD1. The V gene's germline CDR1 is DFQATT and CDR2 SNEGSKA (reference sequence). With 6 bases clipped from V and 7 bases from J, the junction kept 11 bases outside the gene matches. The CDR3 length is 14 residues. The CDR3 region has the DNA TGCAGTGCCCTGGGACAGGCGTTGATGAACACCATATATTTT. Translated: CSALGQALMNTIYF.

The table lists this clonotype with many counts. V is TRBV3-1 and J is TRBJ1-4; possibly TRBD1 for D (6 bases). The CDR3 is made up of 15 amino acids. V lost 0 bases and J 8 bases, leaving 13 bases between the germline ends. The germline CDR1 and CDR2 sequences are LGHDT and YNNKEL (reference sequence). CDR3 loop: CASSQDLGAREKLFF. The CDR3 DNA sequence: TGTGCCAGCAGCCAAGATTTGGGGGCTCGCGAAAAACTGTTTTTT.

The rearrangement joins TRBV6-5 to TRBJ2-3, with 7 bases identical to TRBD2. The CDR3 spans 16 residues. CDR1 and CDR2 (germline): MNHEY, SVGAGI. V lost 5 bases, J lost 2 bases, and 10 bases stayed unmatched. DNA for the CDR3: TGTGCCAGCAGTCACAGTAGCGGGTGGTCCACAGATACGCAGTATTTT. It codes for CASSHSSGWSTDTQYF.

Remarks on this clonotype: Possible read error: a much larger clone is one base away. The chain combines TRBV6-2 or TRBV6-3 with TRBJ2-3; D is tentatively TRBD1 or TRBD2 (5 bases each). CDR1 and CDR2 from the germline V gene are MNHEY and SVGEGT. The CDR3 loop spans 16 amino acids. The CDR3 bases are TGTGCCAGCAGTTACTCGAGGGGCGGTAGCACAGATACGCAGTGTTTT. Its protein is CASSYSRGGSTDTQCF.

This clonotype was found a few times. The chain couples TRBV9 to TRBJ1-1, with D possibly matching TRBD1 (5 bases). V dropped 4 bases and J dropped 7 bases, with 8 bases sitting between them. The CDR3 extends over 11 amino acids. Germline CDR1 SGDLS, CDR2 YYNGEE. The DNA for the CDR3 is TGTGCCAGCAGCCCCGGGGGTGAAGCTTTCTTT. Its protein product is CASSPGGEAFF.

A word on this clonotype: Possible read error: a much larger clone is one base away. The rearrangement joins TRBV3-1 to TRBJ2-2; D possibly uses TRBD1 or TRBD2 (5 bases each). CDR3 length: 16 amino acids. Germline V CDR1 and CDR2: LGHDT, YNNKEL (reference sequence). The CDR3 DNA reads TGTGCCAGCAGCCATCAAGCAGGGATGGGCACCGGGGAGCTGTCTTTT. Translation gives CASSHQAGMGTGELSF.

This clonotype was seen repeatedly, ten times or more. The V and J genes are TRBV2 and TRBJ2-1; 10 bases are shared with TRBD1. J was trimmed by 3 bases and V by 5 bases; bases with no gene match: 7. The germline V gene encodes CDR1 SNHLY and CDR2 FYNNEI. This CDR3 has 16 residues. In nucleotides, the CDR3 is TGTGCCAGCAGTCCTTACCGGGACAGGGGCTACAATGAGCAGTTCTTC. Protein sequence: CASSPYRDRGYNEQFF.